This T cell receptor beta chain was obtained from a study of CD8 T cells in Susac syndrome. Reverse transcription of roughly 0.5 to 1 ug RNA was performed with random hexamers. A multiplex approach, immunoSEQ multiplex PCR, amplified TCR beta CDR3 across 54 Vbeta and 13 Jbeta. TCRdb re-called the immunoSEQ multiplex PCR reads through MiXCR, storing one row per CDR3 protein. Counted here are approximately 230,000 distinct CDR3 sequences, about 94% occurring once; the ten biggest clones make up around 0.07%. TCR beta sequences were obtained from blood CD8+ and CD4+ T cells. From germline, CDR1 is SGHNT and CDR2 YYREEE (reference sequence). The CDR3 is 16 residues long. Unmatched junction bases numbered 8, after V lost 2 bases and J lost 3 bases.

The chain links TRBV5-4 to TRBJ2-3; 8 nucleotides agree with TRBD2. The sequenced material came from CD4+ T cells from PBMCs. This receptor was obtained from a human donor with multiple sclerosis. The CDR3 region has the DNA TGTGCCAGCAGCTTTCCGACGGGAGGGCGGACAGATACGCAGTATTTT. Translated: CASSFPTGGRTDTQYF.